This record looks at one TCR beta chain sequence and its context. Its antigen is unknown. Sequenced by immunoSEQ multiplex PCR; TCRdb stores in-frame clones only, minus some. The data show about 67,000 clones, with approximately 80% seen just once and roughly 5.8% held by the top ten. This sample stems from a study of OX40 agonist ivuxolimab in advanced cancers. Overall study findings and caveats: On average, CD8+ T cells showed a greater number of expanded clones than CD4+.

Germline CDR1 and CDR2: LNHNV and YYDKDF (reference sequence). Trimming left V 5 bases short and J 1 base short, with 10 bases between. This CDR3 spans 14 amino acids. The chain recombines TRBV15 with TRBJ2-3; maybe TRBD2 (6 bases). This receptor was obtained from an adult with an advanced solid tumor such as melanoma, head and neck, liver or kidney cancer. Here the sequenced sample was CD4+ or CD8+ T cells sorted from blood, taken in a trial of the OX40 agonist ivuxolimab. CDR3 nucleotide sequence: TGTGCCACCAGCCGGGGGACTCGCACAGATACGCAGTATTTT. This encodes CATSRGTRTDTQYF.